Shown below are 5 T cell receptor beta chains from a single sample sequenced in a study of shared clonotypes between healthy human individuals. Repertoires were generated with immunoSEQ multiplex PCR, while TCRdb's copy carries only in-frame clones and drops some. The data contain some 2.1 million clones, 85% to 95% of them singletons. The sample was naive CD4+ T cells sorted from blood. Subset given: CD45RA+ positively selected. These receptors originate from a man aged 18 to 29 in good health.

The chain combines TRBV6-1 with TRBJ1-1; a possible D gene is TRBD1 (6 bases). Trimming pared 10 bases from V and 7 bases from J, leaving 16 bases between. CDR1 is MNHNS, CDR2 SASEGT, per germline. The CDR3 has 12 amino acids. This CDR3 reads CAILRGFGEAFF. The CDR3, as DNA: TGTGCCATACTCAGGGGATTCGGTGAAGCTTTCTTT.

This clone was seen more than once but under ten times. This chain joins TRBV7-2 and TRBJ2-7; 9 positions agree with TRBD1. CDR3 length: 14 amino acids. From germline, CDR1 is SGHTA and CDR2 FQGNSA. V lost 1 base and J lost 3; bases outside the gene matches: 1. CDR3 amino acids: CASSLGGQGYEQYF. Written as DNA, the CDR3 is TGTGCCAGCAGCTTAGGGGGACAGGGCTACGAGCAGTACTTC.

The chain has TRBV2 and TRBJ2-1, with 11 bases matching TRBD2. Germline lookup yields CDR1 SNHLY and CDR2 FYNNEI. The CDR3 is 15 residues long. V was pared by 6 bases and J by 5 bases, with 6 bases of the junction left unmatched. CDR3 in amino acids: CASRPGTSGNNEQFF. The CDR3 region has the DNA TGTGCCAGCAGACCCGGGACTAGCGGCAACAATGAGCAGTTCTTC.

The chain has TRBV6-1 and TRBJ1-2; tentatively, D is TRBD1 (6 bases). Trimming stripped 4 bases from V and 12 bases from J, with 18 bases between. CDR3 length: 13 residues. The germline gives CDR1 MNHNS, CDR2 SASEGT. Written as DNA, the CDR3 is TGTGCCAGCAGTGGAAGCGGAACAGGGCGCGACACCTTC. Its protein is CASSGSGTGRDTF.

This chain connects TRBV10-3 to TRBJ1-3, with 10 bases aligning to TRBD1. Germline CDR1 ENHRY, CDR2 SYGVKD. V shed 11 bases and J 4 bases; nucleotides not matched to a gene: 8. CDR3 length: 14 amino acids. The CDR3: CASGGQGYGNTIYF. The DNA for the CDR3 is TGTGCCTCAGGGGGACAGGGGTACGGAAACACCATATATTTT.